This TCR beta chain was retrieved from a study of OX40 agonist ivuxolimab in advanced cancers. Study context: At doses from 0.01 to 10 mg/kg, patients were given intravenous ivuxolimab every 2 weeks. General study findings and limits: The study observed clonal expansion of CD4+ and CD8+ blood T cells by week 6 at 0.1 to 3.0 mg/kg.

Using immunoSEQ multiplex PCR, the repertoire was profiled, and TCRdb retains in-frame clones only, with some absent. The sample lists 75,000 to 85,000 clones, roughly 91% occurring once. Comment on this clone: What it binds is not known.

The CDR3 extends over 20 amino acids. CDR1 SSHAT and CDR2 FNYEAQ come from the germline V gene (reference sequence). J lost 5 bases, V lost 1 base, and 17 bases had no gene match. This chain joins TRBV7-7 and TRBJ2-2; 9 positions match TRBD2. The material sequenced was CD4+ or CD8+ T cells sorted from blood, taken in a trial of the OX40 agonist ivuxolimab. The source is an adult with an advanced solid tumor such as melanoma, head and neck, liver or kidney cancer. CDR3 loop: CASSLEVVTSGNLDTGELFF. CDR3 coding DNA: TGTGCCAGCAGCTTAGAGGTGGTGACTAGCGGAAACCTCGATACCGGGGAGCTGTTTTTT.